This T cell receptor (beta chain) was sequenced during a study of blood T cells in healthy people across ages (dated by TCRdb to the mid-2010s). Regarding the research as a whole: Template switching captured roughly one uniquely barcoded TCR beta cDNA molecule per two T cells in model experiments. Four age groups were formed from the donors: young (average 16 years), middle-aged (approximately 40), aged (more than 55) and long-lived (about 75). The study analyzed two additional independent replicas of 1 million unique cDNA reads from the same blood draw for two donors, one aged 18 to 30 and one aged 80 or older. To avoid experimental bias, donors of different ages were randomly spread across the sequencing lanes. Using deep sequencing normalized with unique cDNA molecular identifiers, the study measured how TCR beta repertoire diversity changes with age. The paper as a whole reports these results and caveats: Conclusive comparison of naive and antigen-experienced compartments was prevented by the profiling of bulk unsorted PBMCs. Observed TCR beta diversity per million T cells fell roughly linearly with age, and a significant reduction was already apparent by age around 36. The long-lived group showed more naive CD4+ T cells, fewer expanded clones and increased TCR diversity than the aged group, suggesting age selection. Estimates of total diversity from one million sequenced T cells were regarded as lower bounds and underestimates. A strong correlation was found between observed TCR beta diversity and the percentage of naive T cells measured by flow cytometry. Donor CMV infection status was unknown, potentially confounding age-related changes in expanded clonotypes.

Donors were a few dozen systemically healthy Caucasian individuals from Russia aged roughly 6 to 100 years. About 10 milliliters of peripheral blood were drawn from each donor into EDTA-treated Vacutainer tubes. Ficoll-Paque density-gradient centrifugation was used to isolate PBMCs, with at least 7 million per sample. Total RNA was extracted from PBMCs with Trizol reagent, with at least 5.5 micrograms obtained per sample. The percentages of naive CD45RAhigh/CD27high T cells were determined by flow cytometry on a PBMC aliquot from every donor. Libraries were made using 5' RACE. TCRdb lists the instrument as Illumina HiSeq 2500. A second 7 to 11 cycle PCR used a sample-barcoded 5' primer and a J-beta primer mix. A template-switch 5' adaptor carrying 12 random nucleotides introduced a unique molecular identifier onto each TCR beta cDNA molecule. At least 2.5 million CDR3-containing paired-end reads were obtained from each sample. The Mint cDNA synthesis kit, primed by a TRBC-specific oligonucleotide, was used to synthesize first-strand cDNA from all RNA. Following uracil-DNA glycosylase treatment, a first 18-cycle PCR with universal primers M1SS and BC2_uni_R was performed on all cDNA. The paper's processing steps were these. Normalization of each sample was performed by random selection of 1 million high-quality reads, each carrying a distinct molecular identifier. Instead of being binned into consensus sequences, reads that shared molecular identifiers were thrown out. MiTCR, run with a Q25 quality threshold and the strictest error-elimination algorithm, handled CDR3 identification, clonotype clustering and error correction. A nonparametric unseen species model with Euler transformation was used to estimate a lower bound on total TCR beta diversity. TCRdb applied fastp at Q25 and MiXCR to the public reads, then kept only in-frame beta chains. Each entry is one CDR3 protein sequence, shown with its most common DNA and genes. TCRdb's processing, not the authors' own work, is the source of the V and J calls. The sample table contains under 2 million distinct CDR3 sequences; only one count was recorded for roughly 30% of them. Together, the top ten hold approximately 11% of the sample.

This clonotype was counted between two and nine times. There is no known antigen for this receptor. Per-base qualities were not stored, and no clone one base away is much larger. The sequenced material came from blood. This receptor was identified in a woman in her 30s in good health.

The CDR3 loop reads CASSYGQGRDEQFF. The DNA sequence follows: TGTGCCAGCAGCTATGGACAGGGGAGGGATGAGCAGTTCTTC. The rearranged segments are TRBV7-9 and TRBJ2-1; 9 of the junction bases match TRBD1. CDR1 and CDR2 (SEHNR, FQNEAQ) derive from the germline V gene (reference sequence). The CDR3 runs 14 residues from the cysteine to the phenylalanine. Only the CDR3 portion is preserved as DNA: 42 bases, with reading frame beginning at the first base. Trimming leaves V shorter by 4 bases and J shorter by 8 bases, with the junction holding 6 bases beyond the gene matches.